The present entry profiles one T cell receptor beta chain with its context. No cognate antigen has been identified for it. Nothing much larger sits one base from this clone, and base qualities are not available. The germline V gene supplies CDR1 SGHVS and CDR2 FQNEAQ. V and J are trimmed by 4 bases and 3 bases, and the gene matches miss 5 bases of the junction. The CDR3, from cysteine to phenylalanine, totals 15 residues. Only the CDR3 region is kept as DNA, spanning 45 bases read in frame from base 1. The cohort consisted of 600 to 700 healthy bone marrow donors. At the time of sampling, every cohort member was nominally healthy, though immune exposures that went unrecorded were likely present. The donor tested CMV seronegative and was one of the 352 seronegative cohort members. A peripheral blood sample was collected from each donor, and TCR beta sequencing was performed on peripheral blood mononuclear cells. The Qiagen DNeasy Blood Extraction Kit was used to extract genomic DNA from the blood cell samples.

The sample originates from a study of cytomegalovirus exposure and HLA in healthy donors (dated by TCRdb to the late 2010s). About the full investigation: In an earlier analysis of 587 of the donors, about 260 Gb of sequence data and 100 million or so unique TCR beta sequences from about 179 million T cells were reported. An early release covering around 630 HLA-typed donors comprised about 290 gigabases of sequencing data and 65 million to 100 million unique TCR sequences. Among the roughly 370 genotyped donors, about 85% belonged to the genetic ancestry cluster associated with self-reported Caucasian donors. The study was designed to test whether signatures of past pathogen exposure could be identified by cataloging public T cell receptors. Using immunosequencing, the study profiled T cell repertoires from roughly 650 subjects and related those repertoires to cytomegalovirus serostatus. A separate validation cohort of roughly 130 different subjects was used in addition to the roughly 670-subject first cohort. To predict cytomegalovirus infection status, the study brought together high-throughput TCR immunosequencing, statistical association of individual TCRs with disease status, and machine learning. To study patterns of TCR occurrence, a later analysis re-analyzed previously published TCR beta repertoires from under 750 donors and added high-resolution HLA genotyping. Rather than using new phenotypic data, the later analysis identified candidate immune exposures from TCR beta sequences and from how often those sequences occurred across donors. An earlier analysis of fewer than 700 of the donors applied high-throughput TCR beta sequencing to assess whether each TCR beta V gene segment acted as functional or pseudogenic. Alongside the repertoire data, information on donor age, sex, ethnicity and CMV serostatus was compiled. In a later genetic analysis, genome-wide SNP genotypes for about three fifths of the roughly 670 donors were used, and that subset was treated as a discovery cohort. Every repertoire in the discovery cohort had been generated on one and the same sequencing platform. Both class I and class II loci were covered by HLA typing, at four-digit resolution. Typing coverage differed by locus: A, B, C, DRB1 and DQB1 were typed in roughly 620-630 donors, DQA1 in 500 to 550, DPA1 in some 600, and DPB1 in roughly 470. Four to six DR-DQ haplotypes were handled as single units for association and clustering because linkage in the cohort was strong. On average, 235,054 unique TCR beta nucleotide sequences were sequenced per donor among 398 genotyped donors of the cohort, with about 17% of those sequences being non-productive.

The library was obtained by the immunoSEQ multiplex PCR assay. The multiplex PCR relied on a mix of 60 forward primers for TCR Vbeta segments and 13 reverse primers for TCR Jbeta segments. A multiplex PCR assay on genomic DNA amplified the CDR3 region of rearranged TCR beta genes. Amplified TCR beta libraries were sequenced as 87-base-pair reads on the Illumina HiSeq System. In the source study's methods: A later analysis tallied roughly 76 million unique TCR beta chains across the 700 or so repertoires, and some 12 million of those chains were shared by two or more donors. To remove PCR and sequencing errors, raw reads were error-corrected and collapsed into unique sequences using a nearest-neighbor algorithm that merged closely related sequences. To assign V, D and J gene segments, CDR3 sequences were aligned to IMGT reference sequences. For a sequence to be retained, a match of at least six nucleotides to both a V gene segment and a J gene segment was required. Rearrangements were classified as productive when the CDR3 lacked stop codons and remained in frame with V and J, and all other rearrangements were classified as non-productive. Following IMGT convention, CDR3 was defined as the stretch from the second conserved V-encoded cysteine to the conserved J-encoded phenylalanine. The earlier analysis of about 500 of the donors excluded sequences that lacked an unambiguous match to a single V gene segment. An earlier analysis of roughly 590 of the donors called V segments functional above 56.7% productive rearrangements and segregating when the between-donor standard deviation exceeded 5%. A statistical classification framework was built to diagnose cytomegalovirus status from the catalog of TCR beta chain sequences. In a later analysis, TCR nucleotide sequences were compared against IMGT/GENE-DB human TR gene sequences so that V and J genes could be assigned. The TCRdist pipeline was used in a later analysis to assign CDR3 sequences and most-parsimonious VDJ recombination scenarios. In a later analysis, each TCR beta chain was defined by its CDR3 amino acid sequence together with its V-gene family, and reads lacking a unique V-gene family were excluded. In a later analysis, some 600 highly shared, low-generation-probability nucleotide sequences were removed to address suspected cross-contamination and a sequencing artifact. For each public chain, a later analysis derived a clonal expansion index from normalized ranks of inferred template counts within each repertoire. In a later analysis, generation probabilities were computed using a VDJ recombination model fitted to out-of-frame rearrangements, and the results were checked against IGoR. In a later analysis, TCR-TCR, TCR-HLA and TCR-CMV co-occurrence was scored with hypergeometric tests, and a repertoire-size bias correction was applied to TCR pairs. To estimate false discovery rates, a later analysis permuted the HLA or CMV assignments 20 times. In a later analysis, co-occurring TCRs were grouped using DBSCAN, with TCRdist sequence similarity added in when clustering inside HLA-allele-positive subsets. Co-occurrence clustering excluded repertoires with fewer than 30,000 or more than 120,000 public chains, plus five with anomalous nucleotide sharing. The table was pulled from immuneACCESS by TCRdb, which kept in-frame rearrangements only. Such tables lose some clones; where checked, under half of the loss comes from unresolved V genes, and the rest has no known cause. Clone size and V and J calls were adopted from that table, with D and trimming inferred from the DNA. For this sample the table gives more than 100,000 clones, of which roughly 79% were detected only once. In total, the top ten clones hold approximately 1.5% of the sample.

Overall study results and their limits: According to a later analysis, TCR association rates differed among HLA loci, with DRB1 alleles showing the most associated TCRs and HLA-C alleles showing the fewest. The study listed 150 to 200 TCR beta chains as associated with cytomegalovirus. The 87-base-pair reads could not distinguish some IMGT-functional V segments, including TRBV6-2 and TRBV6-3, so those segments were excluded. An earlier analysis of approximately 540 of the donors showed that most TCR beta V segments appeared in productive rearrangements either about 87% or about 30% of the time, which broadly matched IMGT annotations. Cytomegalovirus status was reported to be diagnosed by the classifier with high specificity and sensitivity in both the original and validation cohorts. According to a later genetic analysis, donors in an Asian-associated ancestry cluster had fewer N-insertions in productive TCRs than the roughly 670-donor mean. When HLA alleles, especially DR and DQ, strongly co-occurred, TCR associations were difficult to assign to individual alleles. Three of the identified cytomegalovirus-associated TCR beta chains were confirmed in vitro to be specific for cytomegalovirus antigens. A cluster of highly shared sequence variants was judged likely to be a technical artifact of the sequencing pipeline. In a later analysis, most CMV-associated TCR beta chains were found to appear HLA-restricted, with HLA associations seemingly driven largely by CMV exposure. A further reported finding was that TCR beta sequences accurately predicted the HLA-A and HLA-B alleles for most subjects in the first cohort. The presence/absence analyses assumed that sequencing depth was roughly uniform across donors, and that assumption may not be true. Because counts were too low, around 17 rarely observed V segments, including chromosome 9 orphons, were left out of the earlier analysis of approximately 500 of the donors. An association between a missense DCLRE1C variant and V-gene and J-gene trimming of TCR beta chains was found in a later genetic analysis and replicated in an independent cohort. It was suggested by the authors that the approach could potentially be generalized to other disease states and immunological phenotypes. CMV serostatus was the only immune exposure information available for the cohort. Most TCR sequences were observed very rarely across donors, whereas some public TCRs were present in many individuals. A later analysis associated some 17,000 TCR beta sequences with specific HLA alleles at a false discovery rate of 0.05. Because some donors lacked HLA typing at each locus, the association tests relied only on the typed subset. This cohort had only TCR beta chains sequenced, and the lack of alpha or paired-chain data limited which features could be detected. In a later analysis, HLA-associated TCR beta chains showed more clonal expansion and lower generation probabilities than non-associated chains that were equally common. Several of the top co-occurrence clusters appeared to be linked to parvovirus B19, influenza, CMV and Epstein-Barr virus, according to a later analysis. Correlated functional status among segregating V segments might reflect linkage disequilibrium, but an unknown experimental factor could not be ruled out.

The receptor was derived from a middle-aged woman in good health and CMV-seronegative. The chain was built from TRBV7-8 and TRBJ2-3, with 9 bases matching TRBD2. What was sequenced was PBMCs. The CDR3 reads CASSSGLAPTDTQYF. The nucleotides read TGTGCCAGCAGCTCCGGACTAGCGCCGACAGATACGCAGTATTTT.